Sequencing of this T cell receptor (beta chain) was carried out in a study of T cell repertoires in cytomegalovirus infection. Trimming left V 5 bases short and J 7 bases short, with 20 bases between. CDR3 size: 15 residues. Germline V lookup: CDR1 SNHLY, CDR2 FYNNEI. This clonotype has a handful of counts. TCRdb recomputed calls from the reads with MiXCR, one row per CDR3 protein. The sample lists 150,000 to 200,000 distinct CDR3 sequences; 28% were seen once. The chain recombines TRBV2 with TRBJ1-2; TRBD1 might be the D (6 bases). This receptor was identified in a human donor in good health (CMV status not recorded). Some clones in this sample may be carry-over from other donors' samples. Input material: PBMCs. The CDR3 DNA sequence: TGTGCCAGCAGTTTTTCGACAGGTCCGAAATCTGGCTACACCTTC. Translated: CASSFSTGPKSGYTF.